What follows are 2 T cell receptor beta chains derived from one specimen sequenced in a study of read filtering for tumor transcriptome and immune sequencing (TCRdb year 2020). The instrument given in TCRdb is Illumina HiSeq 4000. Starting from 350 to 500 ng RNA, TCR libraries were constructed with the Immunoverse kit using molecular barcoded adaptors that cover the alpha/delta and beta/gamma chains. TCRdb applied fastp at Q25 and MiXCR to the public reads, then kept only in-frame beta chains. Rows are unified per CDR3 protein, each entry keeping the most common DNA and genes. The sample profile shows 120,000 or so distinct CDR3 sequences; over 10% of them were found once. The ten largest clones represent roughly 11% of the sample. Sequenced material: a population of CD138-negative cells sorted from bone marrow. Sample cell subset or site, as interpreted from the label and publication: bone marrow mononuclear cells depleted of CD138+ plasma/myeloma cells by negative magnetic selection. The receptors shown here come from a donor at least 40 years old with multiple myeloma.

In regard to this clonotype: With a much larger clone just one base away, this may be a read error. The chain has TRBV7-8 and TRBJ2-1; D remains unclear. V was shortened by 7 bases and J by 5 bases, with 15 bases between the two germline ends. Germline loops: CDR1 SGHVS, CDR2 FQNEAQ. There are 14 residues in the CDR3. The CDR3 loop is CASTRSGTDNEQFF. Here the CDR3 DNA reads TGTGCCAGCACCCGTTCGGGCACCGACAATGAGCAGTTCTTC.

To note about this clonotype: A much larger clone sits a single nucleotide away, making a read error possible. The J gene is TRBJ1-1, the V gene TRBV5-1; no definite D call. Germline assignment: CDR1 SGHRS and CDR2 YFSETQ. The CDR3 sequence is 15 residues long. In nucleotides, the CDR3 is TGCGCCAGCGGCTTTCTGTCGCAGGCAAACACTGAAGCTTTCTTT. Translating gives CASGFLSQANTEAFF. The full variable domain, with the rest looked up from reference TRBV5-1 and TRBJ1-1, is KAGVTQTPRYLIKTRGQQVTLSCSPISGHRSVSWYQQTPGQGLQFLFEYFSETQRNKGNFPGRFSGRQFSNSRSEMNVSTLELGDSALYLCASGFLSQANTEAFFGQGTRLTVV.